The rows below give T cell receptor beta chains drawn from one sample of a study of cytomegalovirus exposure and HLA in healthy donors. Sequencing was performed with immunoSEQ multiplex PCR; in TCRdb, only in-frame clones are kept and a portion is missing. Here the sample spans fewer than 200,000 clones, roughly 13% being singletons. Sequenced: PBMCs. Source of these receptors: a man between 45 and 60 years old in good health and CMV-seropositive. Each CDR3 is given with its conserved first and last residue. The order of the fields is J gene, V gene, clone size, D gene, CDR3 protein, CDR3 DNA. A D gene is named only where the DNA matches it firmly. Clone size is given for some rows only: seen once, a few or many times, or a class if the clone is expanded.

TRBJ2-3 TRBV6-6 - - CASSGLGGRSTDTQYF TGTGCCAGCAGTGGGCTGGGTGGTCGAAGCACAGATACGCAGTATTTT
TRBJ2-4 TRBV9 - TRBD1 CASSVGDRGNIQYF TGTGCCAGCAGCGTAGGGGACAGGGGAAACATTCAGTACTTC
TRBJ2-2 TRBV2 few TRBD2 CASSESASGQKSGELFF TGTGCCAGCAGTGAAAGCGCTAGCGGTCAAAAGAGCGGGGAGCTGTTTTTT
TRBJ1-2 TRBV30 few - CAWSLARGGYTF TGTGCCTGGAGTTTAGCTAGAGGGGGCTACACCTTC
TRBJ2-1 TRBV6-1 - - CAILPLSYNEQFF TGTGCCATCCTACCTCTCTCCTACAATGAGCAGTTCTTC
TRBJ2-3 TRBV9 - TRBD2 CASSARTSGGTDTQYF TGTGCCAGCAGCGCCCGGACTAGCGGGGGAACAGATACGCAGTATTTT
TRBJ1-1 TRBV18 few - CASSRAKEEAFF TGTGCCAGCTCACGCGCTAAAGAAGAGGCTTTCTTT
TRBJ2-1 TRBV18 - - CASSPMTVSSYNEQFF TGTGCCAGCTCACCGATGACAGTTAGCTCCTACAATGAGCAGTTCTTC
TRBJ1-1 TRBV7-9 - - CASSLGRRDEDEAFF TGTGCCAGCAGCCTGGGGAGGCGCGACGAGGATGAAGCTTTCTTT
TRBJ2-1 TRBV5-4 - TRBD2 CAGRRASGDEQFF TGTGCCGGAAGGCGGGCTAGCGGTGATGAGCAGTTCTTC
TRBJ2-5 TRBV7-2 - TRBD2 CASRIAGEETQYF TGTGCCAGCAGAATAGCGGGGGAAGAGACCCAGTACTTC
TRBJ1-2 TRBV18 few - CASSPQGDRGYTF TGTGCCAGCTCACCACAGGGGGACCGGGGCTACACCTTC
TRBJ1-1 TRBV9 - - CASSVDPEYAEAFF TGTGCCAGCAGCGTAGATCCGGAGTATGCTGAAGCTTTCTTT
TRBJ1-3 TRBV28 few - CASSLVSGNTIYF TGTGCCAGCAGTTTGGTCAGTGGAAACACCATATATTTT
TRBJ2-1 TRBV19 - - CASSRGVSYNEQFF TGTGCCAGTAGTAGGGGGGTCTCCTACAATGAGCAGTTCTTC
TRBJ2-2 TRBV5-6 few TRBD2 CASSSGLAGDLNTGELFF TGTGCCAGCAGCTCAGGACTAGCGGGGGACCTTAACACCGGGGAGCTGTTTTTT
TRBJ2-2 TRBV10-3 - - CAISDSGTGELFF TGTGCCATCAGTGATTCGGGTACCGGGGAGCTGTTTTTT
TRBJ2-2 TRBV10-3 few TRBD1 CAIDRGNTGELFF TGTGCCATTGACAGGGGGAACACCGGGGAGCTGTTTTTT
TRBJ2-4 TRBV14 - - CASSTTGPARGAQYF TGTGCCAGCAGCACCACGGGGCCGGCTCGGGGGGCTCAGTACTTC
TRBJ1-1 TRBV7-7 few TRBD1 CASSLGRGQEAFF TGTGCCAGCAGCTTGGGTAGGGGGCAGGAAGCTTTCTTT
TRBJ2-5 TRBV2 few - CASSELNRTQYF TGTGCCAGCAGTGAATTGAACAGGACCCAGTACTTC
TRBJ1-4 TRBV25-1 few - CASSEPHRRGEKLFF TGTGCCAGCAGTGAACCTCACAGGAGAGGTGAAAAACTGTTTTTT
TRBJ1-2 TRBV9 - - CASSVGILKTGPNYGYPF TGTGCCAGCAGCGTAGGGATTCTCAAAACGGGTCCTAACTATGGCTACCCCTTC
TRBJ1-1 TRBV4-3 few - CASSQEGGGSVAFF TGCGCCAGCAGCCAAGAAGGGGGGGGTTCAGTAGCTTTCTTT
TRBJ2-7 TRBV7-2 few - CASSFPQTSYEQYF TGTGCCAGCAGCTTCCCTCAGACTAGCTACGAGCAGTACTTC
TRBJ1-1 TRBV13 few TRBD1 CASKTGKNTEAFF TGTGCCAGTAAGACAGGGAAGAACACTGAAGCTTTCTTT
TRBJ2-5 TRBV19 - TRBD1 CASSIGGTGSGQETQYF TGTGCCAGTAGTATAGGGGGGACAGGCTCGGGACAAGAGACCCAGTACTTC